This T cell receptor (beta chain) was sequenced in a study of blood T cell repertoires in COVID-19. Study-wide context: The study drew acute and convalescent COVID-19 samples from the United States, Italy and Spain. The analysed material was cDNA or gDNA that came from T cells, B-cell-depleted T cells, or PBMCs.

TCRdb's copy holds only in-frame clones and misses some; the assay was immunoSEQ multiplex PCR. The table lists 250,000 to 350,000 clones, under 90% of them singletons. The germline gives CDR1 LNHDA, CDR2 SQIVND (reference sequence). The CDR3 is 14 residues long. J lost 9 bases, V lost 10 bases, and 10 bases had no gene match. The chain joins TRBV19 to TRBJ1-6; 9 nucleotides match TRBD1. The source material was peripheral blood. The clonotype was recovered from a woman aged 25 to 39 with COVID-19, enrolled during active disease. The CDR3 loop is CATTIETGGSPLHF. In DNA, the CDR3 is TGTGCCACCACGATCGAGACAGGGGGTTCACCCCTCCACTTT.